The clone carrying this TCR beta chain has only one observation. Its antigen is unidentified. These data come from a study of shared clonotypes between healthy human individuals. Study as a whole: The study used three CD4 naive, three CD4 memory, two CD8 naive and one CD8 memory plate per donor.

Study-level results: Sequencing depth was expected to affect clonotype sharing among donors.

The assay was immunoSEQ multiplex PCR, and TCRdb's table has in-frame clones only and misses some. This table has roughly 2,300,000 clones, around 93% appearing once. CDR3 length: 14 residues. Deletions cut 0 bases from V and 2 bases from J, with 8 bases between. CDR1 is SGHNT and CDR2 is YYREEE in the germline V gene (reference sequence). The sample comprised naive CD4+ T cells from PBMCs. Subset noted: CD45RA+ positively selected. The receptor's source is a man aged 18 to 35 in good health. Some clones in this sample may be carry-over from other donors' samples. The chain is built from TRBV5-4 and TRBJ1-2, with unresolved D. The CDR3 spells CASSLVSLNYGYTF. The CDR3 DNA sequence: TGTGCCAGCAGCTTGGTCAGCCTAAACTATGGCTACACCTTC.